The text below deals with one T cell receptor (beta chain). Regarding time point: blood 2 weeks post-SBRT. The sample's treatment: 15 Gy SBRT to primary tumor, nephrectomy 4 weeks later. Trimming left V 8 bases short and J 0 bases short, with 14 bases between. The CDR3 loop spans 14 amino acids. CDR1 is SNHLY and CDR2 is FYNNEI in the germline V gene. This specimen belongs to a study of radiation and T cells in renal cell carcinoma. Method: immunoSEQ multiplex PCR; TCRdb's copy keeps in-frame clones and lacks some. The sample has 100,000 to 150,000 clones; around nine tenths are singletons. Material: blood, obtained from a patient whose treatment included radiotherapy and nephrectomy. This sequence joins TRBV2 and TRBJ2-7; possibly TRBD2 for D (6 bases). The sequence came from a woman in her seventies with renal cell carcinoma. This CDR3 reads CASPTAGSSYEQYF. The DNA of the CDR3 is TGTGCCAGCCCGACGGCGGGGAGCTCCTACGAGCAGTACTTC.